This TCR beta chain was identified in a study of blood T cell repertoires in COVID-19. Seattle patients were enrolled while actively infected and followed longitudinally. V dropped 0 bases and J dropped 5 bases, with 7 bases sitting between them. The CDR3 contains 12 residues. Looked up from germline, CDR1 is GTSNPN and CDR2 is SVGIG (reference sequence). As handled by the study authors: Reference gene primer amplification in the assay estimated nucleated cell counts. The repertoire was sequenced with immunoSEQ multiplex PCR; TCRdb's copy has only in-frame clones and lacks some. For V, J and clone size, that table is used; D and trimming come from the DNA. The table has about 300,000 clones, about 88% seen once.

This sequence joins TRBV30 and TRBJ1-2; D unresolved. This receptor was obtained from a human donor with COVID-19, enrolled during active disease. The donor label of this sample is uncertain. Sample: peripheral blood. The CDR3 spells CAWSVSGYGYTF. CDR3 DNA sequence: TGTGCCTGGAGTGTTAGCGGATATGGCTACACCTTC.